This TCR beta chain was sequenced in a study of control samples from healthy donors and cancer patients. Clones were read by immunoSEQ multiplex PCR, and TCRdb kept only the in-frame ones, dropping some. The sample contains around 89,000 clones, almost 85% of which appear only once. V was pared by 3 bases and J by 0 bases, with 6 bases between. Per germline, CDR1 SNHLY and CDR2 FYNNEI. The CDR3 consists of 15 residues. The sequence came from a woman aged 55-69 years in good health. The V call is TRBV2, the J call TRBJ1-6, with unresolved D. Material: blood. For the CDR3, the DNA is TGTGCCAGCAGTGATCGGAGCTCCTATAATTCACCCCTCCACTTT. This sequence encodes CASSDRSSYNSPLHF.